These 26 T cell receptor beta chains were all obtained from the same sample, sequenced in a study of response to subunit inactivated influenza vaccine. TCRdb itself ran the RT-PCR reads through MiXCR, one entry per CDR3 protein. The sample consists of about 530,000 distinct CDR3 sequences, 10% to 15% of them appearing once. Source: PBMCs from blood, taken on the day of vaccination. The receptors here all came from a man in his fifties or sixties who received an inactivated influenza vaccine.

This clonotype was seen a handful of times. The rearrangement uses TRBV20-1 and TRBJ1-6, with 9 bases identical to TRBD1. V dropped 2 bases and J dropped 7; count of bases not matched to a gene: 12. The CDR3 covers 17 residues. CDR1 is DFQATT, CDR2 SNEGSKA, per germline (reference sequence). CDR3 residues: CSARPKTGGVGNSPLHF. The CDR3 nucleotides read TGCAGTGCTAGACCCAAGACAGGGGGTGTAGGCAATTCACCCCTCCACTTT.

The V call is TRBV6-2 or TRBV6-3, the J call TRBJ2-3; D remains ambiguous. The CDR3 sequence is 14 residues long. The V and J ends lost 0 bases and 8 bases respectively, with 12 bases between them. The germline V gene encodes CDR1 MNHEY and CDR2 SVGEGT. CDR3 loop: CASSYSDVAATQYF. The DNA for the CDR3 is TGTGCCAGCAGTTACTCCGACGTTGCCGCTACGCAGTATTTT.

The chain joins TRBV20-1 to TRBJ2-5; the match to TRBD2 covers 7 bases. Germline loops: CDR1 DFQATT, CDR2 SNEGSKA (reference sequence). The CDR3 has 13 residues. Unmatched junction bases numbered 5, after V lost 5 bases and J lost 2 bases. This CDR3 is CSAHRTSQETQYF. CDR3 in DNA: TGCAGTGCTCACCGGACTAGTCAAGAGACCCAGTACTTC.

The J gene is TRBJ2-7, the V gene TRBV21-1; the D call TRBD2 from the table was never checked on the DNA. TRBV21-1 is assigned pseudogene status. This CDR3 is built from 17 residues. The CDR3 loop is CASRTRGSSGDSYEQYF. In DNA, the CDR3 is TGTGCCAGTCGCACTCGAGGGTCTAGCGGGGACTCCTACGAGCAGTACTTC.

This clonotype was picked up many times. V gene TRBV7-9 combines with J gene TRBJ2-1; no reliable D call. Germline V gives CDR1 SEHNR, CDR2 FQNEAQ (reference sequence). The CDR3 length is 14 residues. Trimming stripped 1 base from V and 0 bases from J, with 4 bases between. CDR3 in DNA: TGTGCCAGCAGCTTAGAGGACTCCTACAATGAGCAGTTCTTC. Amino acid sequence: CASSLEDSYNEQFF.

This clonotype was seen more than once but under ten times. This chain connects TRBV9 to TRBJ2-2; 8 bases align to TRBD1. This CDR3 spans 17 amino acids. Losses at the gene ends were 4 bases for V and 2 bases for J; bases not matched to a gene: 10. CDR1 SGDLS and CDR2 YYNGEE come from the germline V gene. The CDR3 DNA reads as TGTGCCAGCAGCCCCCGGACCGGGACAGGTAACACCGGGGAGCTGTTTTTT. It codes for CASSPRTGTGNTGELFF.

This clonotype appeared a few times. The rearrangement links TRBV7-6 to TRBJ2-7; the match to TRBD1 covers 8 bases. Germline V gives CDR1 SGHVS, CDR2 FNYEAQ. This CDR3 has 18 residues. Losses at the gene ends were 3 bases for V and 3 bases for J; bases not matched to a gene: 16. The CDR3 is CASSLDQTGDTFYYEQYF. The CDR3 DNA sequence: TGTGCCAGCAGCTTGGATCAGACAGGGGATACTTTCTACTACGAGCAGTACTTC.

This clonotype was observed many times. J is TRBJ2-1 and V is TRBV25-1; tentatively, D is TRBD1 (6 bases). Germline V gene data show CDR1 as MGHDK and CDR2 as SYGVNS. V lost 3 bases, J lost 2 bases, and 8 bases lay in between. There are 14 residues in the CDR3. This chain's CDR3 is CASSDRGPYNEQFF. In DNA, the CDR3 is TGTGCCAGCAGTGACAGGGGACCCTACAATGAGCAGTTCTTC.

The sample holds many counts of this clonotype. This sequence joins TRBV5-5 and TRBJ1-5; 9 bases map to TRBD1. V shed 3 bases and J 6 bases; nucleotides not matched to a gene: 10. CDR3 length: 16 amino acids. Per the germline V gene, CDR1 is SGHKS and CDR2 is YYEKEE (reference sequence). CDR3 sequence reads: CASSWITGGGGQPQHF. The CDR3 DNA follows: TGTGCCAGCAGCTGGATTACAGGGGGCGGAGGTCAGCCCCAGCATTTT.

As to this clonotype: A much bigger clone sits one base away, suggesting this may be a read error. The chain combines TRBV29-1 with TRBJ1-1; D is unclear. In germline, CDR1 is SQVTM, CDR2 ANQGSEA. The V end lost 4 bases, the J end lost 5 bases, and 14 bases lay between the germline ends. CDR3 length equals 13 residues. DNA of the CDR3: TGCAGCGTTGCGTCACGAAGCCAAACTGAAGCTTTCTTT. Protein product: CSVASRSQTEAFF.

The chain is built from TRBV7-6 and TRBJ2-7; 7 bases line up with TRBD1. V was pared by 4 bases and J by 3 bases, with 9 bases of the junction left unmatched. Germline values: CDR1 SGHVS, CDR2 FNYEAQ. There are 15 residues in the CDR3. CDR3 amino acids: CASSSRTGPHYEQYF. The CDR3 DNA follows: TGTGCCAGCAGCTCCCGGACAGGTCCACACTACGAGCAGTACTTC.

The V call is TRBV10-3, the J call TRBJ1-2; 9 bases map to TRBD1. The CDR3 has 16 amino acids. After removal of 5 bases from V and 6 bases from J, the junction contained 13 bases not matched to a gene. The V gene's germline CDR1 is ENHRY and CDR2 SYGVKD. CDR3 sequence: CAISSSAAGQGDGYTF. In DNA, the CDR3 is TGTGCCATCAGTTCGAGTGCTGCGGGACAGGGAGATGGCTACACCTTC.

The V gene is TRBV20-1, the J gene TRBJ2-7, with 10 bases lining up with TRBD2. CDR1 is DFQATT and CDR2 is SNEGSKA in the germline V gene (reference sequence). Unmatched junction bases numbered 6, after V lost 1 base and J lost 0 bases. The CDR3 is 16 amino acids. In DNA form, the CDR3 reads TGCAGTGCTAGAGCCCCACTAGCGGGGAACTCCTACGAGCAGTACTTC. As protein: CSARAPLAGNSYEQYF.

The chain links TRBV5-1 to TRBJ2-1; D remains ambiguous. Germline V gene lookup returns CDR1 SGHRS and CDR2 YFSETQ. CDR3 size: 15 residues. Trimming took 1 base from V and 1 from J, leaving 9 bases between them. DNA for the CDR3: TGCGCCAGCAGCTTGCGAACCCTATCCTACAATGAGCAGTTCTTC. As protein: CASSLRTLSYNEQFF.

This clonotype came up a few times. The rearrangement uses TRBV15 and TRBJ2-3, with TRBD2 matching over 11 bases. The germline V gene encodes CDR1 LNHNV and CDR2 YYDKDF (reference sequence). Germline trimming cut 3 bases from V and 6 bases from J; bases unmatched to any gene: 8. The CDR3 totals 16 residues. CDR3 protein: CATSRSASGGRDTQYF. The CDR3 region has the DNA TGTGCCACCAGCAGGTCGGCTAGCGGGGGGCGGGATACGCAGTATTTT.

The V and J genes are TRBV15 and TRBJ2-7; D not certain. V was shortened by 5 bases and J by 4 bases, with 12 bases between the two germline ends. Germline values: CDR1 LNHNV, CDR2 YYDKDF (reference sequence). CDR3 length: 13 residues. CDR3 sequence reads: CATSPGPTYEQYF. Written as DNA, the CDR3 is TGTGCCACCAGCCCCGGGCCAACTTACGAGCAGTACTTC. Full variable domain (remainder filled in from reference TRBV15 and TRBJ2-7): DAMVIQNPRYQVTQFGKPVTLSCSQTLNHNVMYWYQQKSSQAPKLLFHYYDKDFNNEADTPDNFQSRRPNTSFCFLDIRSPGLGDTAMYLCATSPGPTYEQYFGPGTRLTVT.

The chain couples TRBV6-1 to TRBJ2-5, with 7 bases lining up with TRBD1. J lost 5 bases, V lost 6 bases, and 9 bases had no gene match. Germline CDR1 reads MNHNS; CDR2 reads SASEGT. The CDR3 contains 14 residues. The DNA of the CDR3 is TGTGCCAGCAGATCTACAGGGGTGGGGGAGACCCAGTACTTC. This sequence encodes CASRSTGVGETQYF.

This clonotype has a handful of counts. This chain uses TRBV28 with TRBJ1-6; D uncertain. This CDR3 is built from 17 residues. Trimming removed 3 bases at V and 0 bases at J, with 12 bases between. Germline lookup yields CDR1 MDHEN and CDR2 SYDVKM. The chain's CDR3 is CASSLATVSSYNSPLHF. The DNA for the CDR3 is TGTGCCAGCAGTTTGGCGACGGTTAGCTCCTATAATTCACCCCTCCACTTT. The variable domain in full, with the rest retrieved from reference TRBV28 and TRBJ1-6, is DVKVTQSSRYLVKRTGEKVFLECVQDMDHENMFWYRQDPGLGLRLIYFSYDVKMKEKGDIPEGYSVSREKKERFSLILESASTNQTSMYLCASSLATVSSYNSPLHFGNGTRLTVT.

The rearrangement uses TRBV12-3 or TRBV12-4 and TRBJ2-1, with D possibly TRBD2 on 6 matching bases. The CDR3 covers 14 residues. Between the trimmed V and J ends, which lost 0 bases and 10 bases, there was a span of 13 bases. CDR3: CASSLARRGGEQFF. The CDR3 bases are TGTGCCAGCAGTTTAGCGCGTCGGGGAGGCGAGCAGTTCTTC.

The rearrangement uses TRBV12-3 or TRBV12-4 and TRBJ2-6, with a tentative D call TRBD1 (5 bases). V gave up 6 bases and J gave up 0 bases, with 12 bases separating them. The CDR3 loop spans 16 amino acids. For the CDR3, the DNA is TGTGCCAGCAGGTCCAGCGACAGCTCTGGGGCCAACGTCCTGACTTTC. Translation gives CASRSSDSSGANVLTF.

The chain carries TRBV9 and TRBJ2-7; 7 bases agree with TRBD1. Germline CDR1 SGDLS, CDR2 YYNGEE. With 1 base clipped from V and 6 bases from J, the junction kept 10 bases outside the gene matches. The CDR3 is 15 residues long. The CDR3 region has the DNA TGTGCCAGCAGCGTAAGGCCGGCAGGGGGATCCGAGCAGTACTTC. This codes for CASSVRPAGGSEQYF.

CDR3 sequence: CAISAWLARETQYF. The CDR3 DNA follows: TGTGCCATCAGTGCTTGGCTAGCGCGAGAGACCCAGTACTTC. The genes are TRBV10-3 and TRBJ2-5; D might be TRBD2 (6 bases). Trimming removed 4 bases from V and 4 bases from J, with 13 bases in between. Germline assignment: CDR1 ENHRY and CDR2 SYGVKD. This CDR3 is built from 14 residues.

This clonotype was counted ten times or more. This chain connects TRBV29-1 to TRBJ2-2, with 7 bases lining up with TRBD2. The CDR3 runs 15 residues. Germline trimming cut 4 bases from V and 4 bases from J; bases unmatched to any gene: 9. Germline CDR1 reads SQVTM; CDR2 reads ANQGSEA. In nucleotides, the CDR3 is TGCAGCGTTGTGTCCTGGGAGGGAAGCACCGGGGAGCTGTTTTTT. It codes for CSVVSWEGSTGELFF.

This clonotype was counted only a few times. This chain links TRBV5-1 with TRBJ2-1; weak D call: TRBD1 (5 bases). The CDR3 covers 14 residues. Germline loops: CDR1 SGHRS, CDR2 YFSETQ. V was cut by 2 bases and J by 11 bases, with 17 bases left in between. As DNA, the CDR3 is TGCGCCAGCAGCTTTAACCCGGATCGACAGCAGCAGTTCTTC. Residues: CASSFNPDRQQQFF.

The chain uses TRBV28 and TRBJ2-7; unclear D gene. This CDR3 region has 16 residues. Germline assignment: CDR1 MDHEN and CDR2 SYDVKM. The ends were cut back, 5 bases at V and 1 base at J, with 18 bases in the middle. CDR3 sequence reads: CASSPSFPLFSYEQYF. The CDR3 DNA reads TGTGCCAGCAGTCCATCTTTCCCCCTATTTTCCTACGAGCAGTACTTC.

This clonotype was seen only once. The chain has TRBV4-2 and TRBJ2-7; 7 bases match TRBD2. This CDR3 contains 14 residues. V lost 3 bases to trimming and J lost 7 bases; unmatched junction nucleotides: 9. CDR1 is LGHNA, CDR2 YNFKEQ, per germline. Here the CDR3 reads CASSQLGEGREQYF. The CDR3 coding sequence is TGTGCCAGCAGCCAGCTCGGGGAGGGTCGTGAGCAGTACTTC.